The 14 T cell receptor beta chains reported below all come from one sample, sequenced in a study of immune cell composition in non-small cell lung cancer. Sequencing was performed with immunoSEQ multiplex PCR; in TCRdb, only in-frame clones are kept and a portion is missing. Here the sample spans about 11,000 clones, under 65% being singletons. The specimen was lung tumor tissue. Receptor source: a human donor with non-small cell lung cancer.

The chain combines TRBV6-5 with TRBJ2-7, with D maybe TRBD2 (6 bases). Per the germline V gene, CDR1 is MNHEY and CDR2 is SVGAGI. The V end was cut by 6 bases, the J end by 1 base, with 16 bases between. The CDR3 covers 15 residues. CDR3 loop: CASRPNPGGSYEQYF. The CDR3 nucleotides read TGTGCCAGCAGACCTAACCCAGGAGGGTCCTACGAGCAGTACTTC.

This clone is large. This chain links TRBV29-1 with TRBJ1-5, with a tentative D call TRBD1 (6 bases). Germline CDR1 and CDR2: SQVTM and ANQGSEA. V lost 6 bases to trimming and J lost 7 bases, with 19 bases between them. The CDR3 loop spans 14 amino acids. The CDR3, as DNA: TGCAGCGTCGATTACCCAGGGGTAGGGCAGCCCCAGCATTTT. Translating gives CSVDYPGVGQPQHF.

The gene calls are TRBV7-9 and TRBJ2-7, with D possibly TRBD1 on 5 matching bases. CDR1 and CDR2 (germline): SEHNR, FQNEAQ (reference sequence). Trimming stripped 4 bases from V and 2 bases from J, with 15 bases between. CDR3 size: 15 residues. Here the CDR3 reads CASSSPGGATYEQYF. The DNA of the CDR3 is TGTGCCAGCAGCTCACCAGGTGGGGCCACCTACGAGCAGTACTTC.

Only a few counts were recorded for this clone. V usage is TRBV5-1 and J usage is TRBJ1-4; possibly TRBD1 for D (5 bases). Looked up from germline, CDR1 is SGHRS and CDR2 is YFSETQ. The CDR3 totals 15 residues. V lost 3 bases and J 5 bases, leaving 14 bases between the germline ends. CDR3: CASSSTGTSNEKLFF. The CDR3 region has the DNA TGCGCCAGCAGCTCAACAGGAACCTCGAATGAAAAACTGTTTTTT.

The sample holds one count of this clone. CDR3 in DNA: TGTGCCAGTCAAGGTGGGACTGCCTCCTACGAGCAGTACTTC. Residues: CASQGGTASYEQYF. V usage is TRBV28 and J usage is TRBJ2-7, with a tentative D call TRBD2 (6 bases). The ends were cut back, 9 bases at V and 0 bases at J, with 15 bases in the middle. From germline, CDR1 is MDHEN and CDR2 SYDVKM. The CDR3 sequence is 14 residues long.

This chain uses TRBV7-9 with TRBJ2-1; D not certain. The CDR3 extends over 17 amino acids. Trimming shortened V by 6 bases and J by 5 bases, and 23 bases separated the two germline ends. Germline loops: CDR1 SEHNR, CDR2 FQNEAQ (reference sequence). In nucleotides, the CDR3 is TGTGCCAGCAGTCGACATTCCATACTTTTTTGGAACAATGAGCAGTTCTTC. It translates to CASSRHSILFWNNEQFF.

This clone has just a few counts. V usage is TRBV4-1 and J usage is TRBJ1-1, with 9 bases aligning to TRBD1. Germline-derived CDR1 and CDR2 are MGHRA and YSYEKL. This CDR3 is built from 17 residues. J was trimmed by 3 bases and V by 5 bases; bases with no gene match: 13. The CDR3 reads CASSIWTGDGRDTEAFF. The CDR3 DNA reads TGCGCCAGCAGCATATGGACAGGGGATGGAAGGGACACTGAAGCTTTCTTT.

The chain is built from TRBV7-9 and TRBJ2-3; D possibly corresponds to TRBD2 (5 bases). Per the germline V gene, CDR1 is SEHNR and CDR2 is FQNEAQ (reference sequence). Trimming left V 3 bases short and J 5 bases short, with 12 bases between. The CDR3 contains 14 residues. The CDR3: CASSFTRQQDTQYF. In DNA, the CDR3 is TGTGCCAGCAGCTTTACTAGGCAGCAAGATACGCAGTATTTT.

This clone was seen only a few times. No DNA is shown, since the ends of the CDR3 on it are uncertain; the CDR3 is the one TCRdb lists. The chain has TRBV28 and TRBJ1-1; the D segment call TRBD1 is taken from the table without a DNA check. Germline CDR1 and CDR2: MDHEN and SYDVKM. The CDR3 extends over 13 residues, inclusive of both ends. The CDR3 protein is CASSPFGQGEAFF.

This clone has only a few counts. The V gene is TRBV14, the J gene TRBJ2-1; tentative D call: TRBD2 (5 bases). V was trimmed by 4 bases and J by 5 bases, leaving 6 bases between them. Germline loops: CDR1 SGHDN, CDR2 FVKESK. This CDR3 contains 12 residues. The CDR3 DNA sequence: TGTGCCAGCAGCCCTAGCCACAATGAGCAGTTCTTC. Its protein is CASSPSHNEQFF.

This clone was seen only a few times. One end of the junction fails to match germline, which may point to a read error. V is TRBV5-1 and J is TRBJ2-1, with TRBD2 matching 13 bases. The V gene's germline CDR1 is SGHRS and CDR2 YFSETQ. The length of the CDR3 is 18 residues. The CDR3 DNA is TGCGCCAGCAGTTTGGGGGAACCGGGACTAGCGGGAAACAATGAGCAGTTCTTC. It yields the protein CASSLGEPGLAGNNEQFF.

The chain has TRBV6-1 and TRBJ2-5; D not certain. V gave up 4 bases and J gave up 1 base, with 13 bases separating them. This CDR3 has 15 residues. CDR1 and CDR2 (germline): MNHNS, SASEGT. CDR3 coding DNA: TGTGCCAGCAGTGGCCCCCAACTGTCCCAAGAGACCCAGTACTTC. Translated: CASSGPQLSQETQYF.

This clone was recorded a few times. The chain is built from TRBV28 and TRBJ1-2, with TRBD1 as a possible D gene (6 bases). The CDR3 is 14 residues long. The germline V gene has CDR1 MDHEN and CDR2 SYDVKM. V shed 5 bases and J shed 5 bases, with 15 bases lying between them. This CDR3 is CASSPTDRKYGYTF. CDR3 nucleotides: TGTGCCAGCAGTCCGACAGACAGGAAATATGGCTACACCTTC.

This clone was picked up one time. The gene calls are TRBV28 and TRBJ2-5; D ambiguous. The V gene's germline CDR1 is MDHEN and CDR2 SYDVKM. This CDR3 region has 12 residues. Trimming removed 5 bases from V and 7 bases from J, with 11 bases in between. Here the CDR3 reads CASSPLTGTQYF. Written as DNA, the CDR3 is TGTGCCAGCAGTCCTCTTACGGGGACCCAGTACTTC.